Given below is one T cell receptor (beta chain) in context. The antigen remains undetermined. The sample is drawn from a study of cytomegalovirus exposure and HLA in healthy donors. Study findings and constraints: Later analysis showed TCR association rates varying by HLA locus, highest for DRB1 and lowest for HLA-C. Across donors, presence/absence analyses took sequencing depth to be roughly uniform. Earlier analysis looked at TCR beta V segments, and most were productive about 87% or about 30% of the time.

Healthy bone marrow donors made up the cohort. The CDR3 spans 13 residues. V was cut by 4 bases and J by 6 bases, with 10 bases left in between. Germline loops: CDR1 LNHNV, CDR2 YYDKDF (reference sequence). With 60 Vbeta and 13 Jbeta primers, the PCR was carried out. Data came from immunoSEQ multiplex PCR; TCRdb stores just in-frame clones and leaves some out. In the table there are 150,000 to 250,000 clones, 65% to 80% of which are singletons. This sequence was found in a woman aged 25 to 39 in good health and CMV-seropositive. Specimen: PBMCs. This chain links TRBV15 with TRBJ1-5, with D maybe TRBD1 (6 bases). The CDR3 loop reads CATSKTGSQPQHF. In nucleotides, the CDR3 is TGTGCCACCAGCAAAACAGGGAGTCAGCCCCAGCATTTT.